This T cell receptor beta chain emerged from a study of T cells in Graves' hyperthyroidism and ophthalmopathy. Findings and caveats of the study: Using 13 V-J features, a model discriminated ophthalmopathy from stable hyperthyroidism. Blood also carried most thyroid clonotypes expanded above 0.001.

TCR beta CDR3 sequences were amplified from RNA transcripts. First-round RT-PCR targeting the TCR CDR3 was performed with the HTBI primer set. TCRdb re-called the multiplex PCR reads through MiXCR, storing one row per CDR3 protein. The sample consists of a few hundred thousand distinct CDR3 sequences, 17% of them appearing once. The CDR3 sequence is 14 residues long. The V end lost 3 bases, the J end lost 3 bases, and 13 bases lay between the germline ends. Germline loops: CDR1 SGDLS, CDR2 YYNGEE. This clonotype was recorded at least ten times. Antigen specificity is unknown. The J gene is TRBJ2-7, the V gene TRBV9; D is perhaps TRBD1 or TRBD2 (6 bases each). The TCR sequence derives from a woman younger than 30 with Graves' ophthalmopathy. The sample comprised blood. The CDR3 region has the DNA TGTGCCAGCAGCGAGGGGGGTACGGGCTACGAGCAGTACTTC. It is translated as CASSEGGTGYEQYF.